These 21 T cell receptor beta chains originate from one sample sequenced in a study of shared clonotypes between healthy human individuals. Sequencing used immunoSEQ multiplex PCR; TCRdb keeps in-frame clones, though not all of them. The profile shows some 1.5 million clones, over 95% of them singletons. The sequencing input was naive CD4+ T cells sorted from blood. Subset defined: CD45RA+ positively selected. These receptor sequences come from a man aged 30 to 45 in good health.

The genes are TRBV7-2 and TRBJ2-2; the D gene is possibly TRBD2 (6 bases). With 7 bases removed from V and 6 bases from J, the gap between germline ends came to 18 bases. Per the germline V gene, CDR1 is SGHTA and CDR2 is FQGNSA. The CDR3 sequence is 15 residues long. CDR3 in DNA: TGTGCCAGCAAAATGGGGCTAGCGTACGCCGGGGAGCTGTTTTTT. This codes for CASKMGLAYAGELFF.

The genes are TRBV5-5 and TRBJ2-6; D call uncertain. The CDR3 is 13 residues long. Trimming pared 6 bases from V and 1 base from J, leaving 5 bases between. Per germline, CDR1 SGHKS and CDR2 YYEKEE (reference sequence). The CDR3 sequence is CASTPSGANVLTF. DNA for the CDR3: TGTGCCAGCACTCCATCTGGGGCCAACGTCCTGACTTTC.

This rearrangement joins TRBV27 to TRBJ2-1, with a weak D call TRBD2 (5 bases). This CDR3 spans 16 amino acids. V was cut by 7 bases and J by 6 bases, with 22 bases left in between. The V gene's germline CDR1 is MNHEY and CDR2 SMNVEV (reference sequence). The CDR3 DNA sequence: TGTGCCAGCACTATCTCTCTAGCCGACTCGGGCAATGAGCAGTTCTTC. Amino acid sequence: CASTISLADSGNEQFF.

The rearrangement uses TRBV11-2 and TRBJ2-7; D may be TRBD2 (6 bases). V was trimmed by 7 bases and J by 3 bases, leaving 19 bases between them. Germline V CDR1 and CDR2: SGHAT, FQNNGV. This CDR3 spans 15 amino acids. The CDR3 bases are TGTGCCAGCAACAATATTCGGGGGAGGTACTACGAGCAGTACTTC. It specifies CASNNIRGRYYEQYF.

This chain connects TRBV6-6 to TRBJ1-2; D is unresolved. Germline V gives CDR1 MNHNY, CDR2 SVGAGI (reference sequence). Trimming cost V 0 bases and J 7 bases, with 12 bases left between them. The CDR3 runs 14 residues. CDR3 protein: CASSYSTMSGGYTF. Here the CDR3 DNA reads TGTGCCAGCAGTTACTCGACTATGAGTGGTGGCTACACCTTC.

The chain carries TRBV9 and TRBJ1-2; perhaps TRBD1 as D (5 bases). This CDR3 region has 15 residues. V dropped 0 bases and J dropped 5 bases, with 14 bases sitting between them. The germline gives CDR1 SGDLS, CDR2 YYNGEE. The CDR3 DNA follows: TGTGCCAGCAGCGTAGAGAGAGGGGAGAGGTATGGCTACACCTTC. Amino acids: CASSVERGERYGYTF.

The chain combines TRBV28 with TRBJ2-5, with D hard to call. Germline CDR1 MDHEN, CDR2 SYDVKM. CDR3 length: 11 amino acids. The V end lost 6 bases, the J end lost 7 bases, and 9 bases lay between the germline ends. CDR3 in amino acids: CASSSQSTQYF. The CDR3 DNA sequence: TGTGCCAGCAGCTCGCAGTCGACCCAGTACTTC.

The chain uses TRBV10-3 and TRBJ1-4; 12 nucleotides match TRBD1. The CDR3 sequence is 13 residues long. The J segment lost 6 bases and the V segment lost 8 bases, leaving 1 base of the junction unmatched. From germline, CDR1 is ENHRY and CDR2 SYGVKD. CDR3 protein: CAIGDRGHEKLFF. DNA for the CDR3: TGTGCCATCGGGGACAGGGGGCATGAAAAACTGTTTTTT.

This clone showed up just once. J is TRBJ2-5 and V is TRBV2, with a tentative D call TRBD1 (6 bases). This CDR3 is 13 amino acids long. Germline CDR1 reads SNHLY; CDR2 reads FYNNEI. V was trimmed by 5 bases and J by 5 bases, leaving 12 bases between them. CDR3 DNA: TGTGCCAGCAGTTGGGGGCTCGGGGAGACCCAGTACTTC. Translated, it gives CASSWGLGETQYF. Using reference TRBV2 and TRBJ2-5 for the parts outside the CDR3, the full variable domain is EPEVTQTPSHQVTQMGQEVILRCVPISNHLYFYWYRQILGQKVEFLVSFYNNEISEKSEIFDDQFSVERPDGSNFTLKIRSTKLEDSAMYFCASSWGLGETQYFGPGTRLLVL.

This chain connects TRBV6-1 to TRBJ2-7; TRBD1 might be the D (5 bases). With 2 bases removed from V and 3 bases from J, the gap between germline ends came to 8 bases. The CDR3 is 13 residues long. The germline V gene encodes CDR1 MNHNS and CDR2 SASEGT. The DNA for the CDR3 is TGTGCCAGCAGTGAATACACAGGCTACGAGCAGTACTTC. This translates into CASSEYTGYEQYF.

The sample holds one count of this clone. The chain employs TRBV7-4 and TRBJ2-3; D gene unclear. Trimming cost V 4 bases and J 2 bases, with 13 bases left between them. Germline-derived CDR1 and CDR2 are SGHVT and SQSDAQ. There are 15 residues in the CDR3. CDR3 region: CASSYPRPDTDTQYF. The CDR3 DNA is TGTGCCAGCAGCTACCCTCGCCCAGACACAGATACGCAGTATTTT.

The chain uses TRBV10-3 and TRBJ1-2; D might be TRBD1 (5 bases). The CDR3 contains 13 residues. Germline V gene data show CDR1 as ENHRY and CDR2 as SYGVKD. Trimming shortened V by 4 bases and J by 2 bases, and 8 bases separated the two germline ends. The CDR3 here is CAISADTNYGYTF. CDR3 nucleotide sequence: TGTGCCATCAGTGCGGACACGAACTATGGCTACACCTTC.

The V and J genes are TRBV30 and TRBJ2-2; possible D gene TRBD1, 6 bases. This CDR3 contains 13 residues. V was trimmed by 6 bases and J by 2 bases, leaving 10 bases between them. Germline V gives CDR1 GTSNPN, CDR2 SVGIG (reference sequence). CDR3 sequence: CACRTVNTGELFF. DNA for the CDR3: TGTGCCTGCAGGACAGTTAACACCGGGGAGCTGTTTTTT.

The CDR3 protein is CASWTRGYGYTF. In DNA, the CDR3 is TGTGCCAGCTGGACGCGAGGCTATGGCTACACCTTC. The J gene is TRBJ1-2, the V gene TRBV28; no reliable D call. The CDR3 is 12 amino acids. Germline CDR1 is MDHEN and CDR2 is SYDVKM. Trimming took off 8 bases at V and 4 bases at J, with 11 bases between the two ends.

The chain uses TRBV5-4 and TRBJ2-1; D perhaps matches TRBD1 (7 bases). Germline CDR1 SGHNT, CDR2 YYREEE (reference sequence). Trimming pared 1 base from V and 4 bases from J, leaving 12 bases between. The CDR3 runs to 15 residues. CDR3 in DNA: TGTGCCAGCAGCTTGAGGGGGCGGGGATACAATGAGCAGTTCTTC. This encodes CASSLRGRGYNEQFF. The variable domain in full, completed from reference TRBV5-4 and TRBJ2-1, reads ETGVTQSPTHLIKTRGQQVTLRCSSQSGHNTVSWYQQALGQGPQFIFQYYREEENGRGNFPPRFSGLQFPNYSSELNVNALELDDSALYLCASSLRGRGYNEQFFGPGTRLTVL.

This rearrangement joins TRBV2 to TRBJ1-2, with D possibly TRBD1 on 6 matching bases. This CDR3 is built from 15 residues. Trimming left V 4 bases short and J 1 base short, with 13 bases between. Germline CDR1 reads SNHLY; CDR2 reads FYNNEI. Written as DNA, the CDR3 is TGTGCCAGCAGTGGGGGACAATCCTTTAACTATGGCTACACCTTC. This translates into CASSGGQSFNYGYTF.

V usage is TRBV5-1 and J usage is TRBJ2-7, with D perhaps TRBD1 (6 bases). From germline, CDR1 is SGHRS and CDR2 YFSETQ. Trimming removed 3 bases at V and 0 bases at J, with 19 bases between. The CDR3 length is 17 residues. The CDR3: CASSSALRQDLSYEQYF. CDR3 coding DNA: TGCGCCAGCAGCTCCGCCCTCCGACAGGACCTCTCCTACGAGCAGTACTTC.

This clone has just one count. The chain couples TRBV10-1 to TRBJ2-5; 10 bases line up with TRBD1. The germline V gene encodes CDR1 WNHNN and CDR2 SYGVQD (reference sequence). The CDR3 is 16 residues long. V lost 0 bases and J lost 1; bases outside the gene matches: 2. The CDR3 DNA is TGCGCCAGCAGTGAGTCGAGGGACAGGGGCCAAGAGACCCAGTACTTC. It codes for CASSESRDRGQETQYF.

V gene TRBV6-5 combines with J gene TRBJ2-1; TRBD1 aligns across 9 bases. CDR3 length: 15 amino acids. Trimming removed 4 bases from V and 4 bases from J; junction bases left unmatched: 5. The V gene's germline CDR1 is MNHEY and CDR2 SVGAGI. DNA of the CDR3: TGTGCCAGCAGTTTCCGACAGGGGGTGTACAATGAGCAGTTCTTC. This gives the protein CASSFRQGVYNEQFF.

The V and J genes are TRBV6-1 and TRBJ2-7; D is unresolved. V lost 2 bases, J lost 0 bases, and 8 bases lay in between. Germline V gene data show CDR1 as MNHNS and CDR2 as SASEGT. The CDR3 sequence is 14 residues long. Here the CDR3 reads CASSELGSSYEQYF. CDR3 DNA: TGTGCCAGCAGTGAACTAGGAAGCTCCTACGAGCAGTACTTC.

The V call is TRBV28, the J call TRBJ2-3; D call uncertain. V was cut by 1 base and J by 4 bases, with 9 bases left in between. The CDR3 runs to 14 residues. CDR1 MDHEN and CDR2 SYDVKM come from the germline V gene. CDR3 sequence: CASSLLASPDTQYF. The CDR3 DNA is TGTGCCAGCAGTTTATTGGCCTCACCAGATACGCAGTATTTT.